This TCR beta chain appears in the sequencing data of a study of T cells in tumors after PD-1 blockade. Turning to the study itself: A subset received ongoing vismodegib 150 mg daily alongside anti-PD-1 therapy.

The CDR3 runs 15 residues. The V and J ends lost 1 base and 6 bases respectively, with 13 bases between them. Looked up from germline, CDR1 is LGHDT and CDR2 is YNNKEL (reference sequence). Here immunoSEQ multiplex PCR was the method, and the copy in TCRdb shows in-frame clones only, minus some. The sample holds 60,000 to 70,000 clones, around 74% seen once. The chain employs TRBV3-1 (or the pseudogene TRBV3-2) and TRBJ1-5; tentatively, D is TRBD1 (6 bases). The clonotype comes from a human donor with basal cell carcinoma. The source was PBMCs, collected after anti-PD-1 treatment. CDR3 sequence reads: CASSQGGGQGQPQHF. The DNA for the CDR3 is TGTGCCAGCAGCCAAGGGGGGGGGCAGGGTCAGCCCCAGCATTTT.